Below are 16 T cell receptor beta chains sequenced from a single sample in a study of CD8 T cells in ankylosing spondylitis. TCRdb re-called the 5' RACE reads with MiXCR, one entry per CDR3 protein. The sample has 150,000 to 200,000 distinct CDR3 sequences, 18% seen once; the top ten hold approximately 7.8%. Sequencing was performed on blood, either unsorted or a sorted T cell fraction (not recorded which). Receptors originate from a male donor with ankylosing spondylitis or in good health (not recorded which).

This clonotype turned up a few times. This CDR3 reads CASSYRGGNQPQHF. The CDR3, as DNA: TGTGCCAGCAGTTACAGGGGAGGCAATCAGCCCCAGCATTTT. The chain combines TRBV6-5 with TRBJ1-5, with D possibly TRBD1 on 5 matching bases. Deletions cut 2 bases from V and 2 bases from J, with 7 bases between. This CDR3 is 14 amino acids long. Looked up from germline, CDR1 is MNHEY and CDR2 is SVGAGI.

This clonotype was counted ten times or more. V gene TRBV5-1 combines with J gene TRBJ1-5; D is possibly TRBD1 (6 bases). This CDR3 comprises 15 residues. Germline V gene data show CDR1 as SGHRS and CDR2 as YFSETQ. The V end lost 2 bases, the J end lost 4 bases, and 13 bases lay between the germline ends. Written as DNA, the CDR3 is TGCGCCAGCAGCTTAGAGACAGGACTAAATCAGCCCCAGCATTTT. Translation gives CASSLETGLNQPQHF.

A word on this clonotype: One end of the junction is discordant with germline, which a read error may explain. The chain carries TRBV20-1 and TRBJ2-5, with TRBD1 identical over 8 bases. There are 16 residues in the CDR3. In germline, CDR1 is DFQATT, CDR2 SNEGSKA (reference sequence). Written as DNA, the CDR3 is TGCTGTGCTAGAGAACCCAGGGGGCTAAGATTGGAGACCCAGTACTTC. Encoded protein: CCAREPRGLRLETQYF.

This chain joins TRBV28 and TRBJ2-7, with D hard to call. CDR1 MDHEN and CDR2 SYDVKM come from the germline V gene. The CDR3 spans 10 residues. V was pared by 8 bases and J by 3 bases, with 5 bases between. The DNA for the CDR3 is TGTGCCAGCGGCCTCTACGAGCAGTACTTC. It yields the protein CASGLYEQYF.

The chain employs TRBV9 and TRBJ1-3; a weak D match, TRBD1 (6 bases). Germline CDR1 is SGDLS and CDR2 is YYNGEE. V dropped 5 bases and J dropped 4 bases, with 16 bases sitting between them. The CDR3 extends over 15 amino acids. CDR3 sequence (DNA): TGTGCCAGCAGGAGGGGGGAGCTTACAGGAAACACCATATATTTT. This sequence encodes CASRRGELTGNTIYF.

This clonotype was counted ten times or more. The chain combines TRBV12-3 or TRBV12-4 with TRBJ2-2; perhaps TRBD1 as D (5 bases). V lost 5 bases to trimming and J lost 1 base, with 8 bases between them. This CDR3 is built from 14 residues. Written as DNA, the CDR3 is TGTGCCAGCAGTATAGGACAGAACACCGGGGAGCTGTTTTTT. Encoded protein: CASSIGQNTGELFF.

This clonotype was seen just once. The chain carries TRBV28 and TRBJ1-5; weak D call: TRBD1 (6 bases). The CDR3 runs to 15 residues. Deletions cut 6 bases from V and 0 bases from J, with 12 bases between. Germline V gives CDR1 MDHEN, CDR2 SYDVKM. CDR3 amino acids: CASSGQLDSNQPQHF. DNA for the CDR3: TGTGCCAGCAGCGGACAGCTAGATAGCAATCAGCCCCAGCATTTT.

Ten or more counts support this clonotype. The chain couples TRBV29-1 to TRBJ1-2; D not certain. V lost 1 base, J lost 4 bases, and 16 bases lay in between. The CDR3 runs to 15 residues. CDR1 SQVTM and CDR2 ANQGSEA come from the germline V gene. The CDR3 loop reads CSVEGLGREGYGYTF. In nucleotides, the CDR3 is TGCAGCGTTGAAGGCCTCGGCCGGGAGGGCTATGGCTACACCTTC.

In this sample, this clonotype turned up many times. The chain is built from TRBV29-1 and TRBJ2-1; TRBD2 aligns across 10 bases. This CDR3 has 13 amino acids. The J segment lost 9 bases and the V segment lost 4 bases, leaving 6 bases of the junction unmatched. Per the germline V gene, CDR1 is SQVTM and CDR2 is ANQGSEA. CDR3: CSVGLAGASEQFF. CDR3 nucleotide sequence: TGCAGCGTTGGTCTAGCGGGAGCGTCTGAGCAGTTCTTC.

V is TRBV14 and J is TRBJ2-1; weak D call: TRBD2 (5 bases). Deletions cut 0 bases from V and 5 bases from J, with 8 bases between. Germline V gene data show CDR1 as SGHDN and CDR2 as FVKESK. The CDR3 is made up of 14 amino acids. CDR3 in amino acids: CASSQDWRDNEQFF. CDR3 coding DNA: TGTGCCAGCAGCCAAGATTGGCGGGACAATGAGCAGTTCTTC.

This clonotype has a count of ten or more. The CDR3 loop is CASSSGTGPNQPQHF. In nucleotides, the CDR3 is TGTGCCAGCAGTTCCGGGACAGGCCCCAATCAGCCCCAGCATTTT. The chain couples TRBV27 to TRBJ1-5, with 8 nucleotides matching TRBD1. Losses at the gene ends were 4 bases for V and 3 bases for J; bases not matched to a gene: 5. There are 15 residues in the CDR3. Germline V gene data show CDR1 as MNHEY and CDR2 as SMNVEV (reference sequence).

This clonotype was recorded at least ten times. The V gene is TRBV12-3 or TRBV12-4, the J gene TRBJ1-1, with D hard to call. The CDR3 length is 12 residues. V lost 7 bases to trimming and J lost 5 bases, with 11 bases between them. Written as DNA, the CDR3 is TGTGCCAGCACCCGGGAGGGAACTGAAGCTTTCTTT. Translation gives CASTREGTEAFF.

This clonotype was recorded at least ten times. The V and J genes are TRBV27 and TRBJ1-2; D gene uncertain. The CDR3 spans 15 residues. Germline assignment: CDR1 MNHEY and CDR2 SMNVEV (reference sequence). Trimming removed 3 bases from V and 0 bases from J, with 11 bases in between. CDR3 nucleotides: TGTGCCAGCAGTTTGCAAGCCTTAGCTAACTATGGCTACACCTTC. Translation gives CASSLQALANYGYTF.

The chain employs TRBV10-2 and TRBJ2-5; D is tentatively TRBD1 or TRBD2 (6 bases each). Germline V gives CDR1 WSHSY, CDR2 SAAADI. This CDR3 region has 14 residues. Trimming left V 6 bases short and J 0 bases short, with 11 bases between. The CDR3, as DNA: TGCGCCAGCAGCAGAGGGGGGTACCAAGAGACCCAGTACTTC. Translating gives CASSRGGYQETQYF.

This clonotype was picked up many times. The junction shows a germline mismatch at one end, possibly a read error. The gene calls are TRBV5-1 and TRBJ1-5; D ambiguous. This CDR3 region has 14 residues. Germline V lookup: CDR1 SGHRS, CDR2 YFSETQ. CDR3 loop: CASSLDRSNQPQHF. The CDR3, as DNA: TGTGCCAGCAGCTTAGATAGGAGCAATCAGCCCCAGCATTTT.

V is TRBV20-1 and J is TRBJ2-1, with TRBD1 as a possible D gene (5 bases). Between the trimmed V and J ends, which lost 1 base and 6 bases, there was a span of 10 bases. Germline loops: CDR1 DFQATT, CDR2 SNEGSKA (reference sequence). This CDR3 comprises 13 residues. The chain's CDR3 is CSARVGVSNEQFF. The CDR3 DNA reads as TGCAGTGCTAGAGTAGGGGTTAGCAATGAGCAGTTCTTC.